This TCR beta chain was documented in a study of PD-L1 blockade in urothelial cancer. Looking at the study overall: Atezolizumab was started by patients at some point between 2014 and 2015 at 1,200 mg intravenously every 3 weeks. It was at 3 weeks (second dose) and 6 weeks after treatment start that blood was analyzed.

A total of 1 to 8 samples per patient were collected pretreatment and on-treatment. Repertoires were generated with immunoSEQ multiplex PCR, while TCRdb's copy carries only in-frame clones and drops some. The table lists over 20,000 clones, around 88% of them singletons. This receptor was identified in a man aged 55 to 70 with urothelial cancer. The sample was PBMCs, taken around atezolizumab (anti-PD-L1) treatment.

DNA for the CDR3: TGCGCCAGCAGTTACCCGGGACAAAACTATGGCTACACCTTC. This sequence encodes CASSYPGQNYGYTF. The V call is TRBV5-1, the J call TRBJ1-2; the D gene is possibly TRBD1 (6 bases). The CDR3 consists of 14 residues. The ends were cut back, 5 bases at V and 2 bases at J, with 13 bases in the middle. Germline loops: CDR1 SGHRS, CDR2 YFSETQ.